This record concerns one T cell receptor beta chain sequence. The target antigen is unknown. It was 5'RACE with constant-segment primers that produced the TCR alpha and TCR beta cDNA libraries, which carried sample barcodes and UMIs. TCRdb fed the 5' RACE reads into MiXCR, producing one record per CDR3 protein. This table has 130,000 to 150,000 distinct CDR3 sequences, roughly a fifth appearing once. The CDR3 is 15 residues long. Germline V CDR1 and CDR2: MNHEY, SVGEGT. Between the trimmed V and J ends, which lost 7 bases and 7 bases, there was a span of 20 bases. The sample is drawn from a study of T-cell memory formation after mild COVID-19. Study background: Largely donor-specific TCR clusters were found.

Regarding the study as a whole: Day 15 to 85 contracting clones showed balanced CD4/CD8; later expanders leaned CD4+. Clones which contracted sat mainly in CM and EM if CD4+, and in EMRA if CD8+.

The source material was PBMCs or a T cell subset sorted from them (not recorded which). V is TRBV6-2 or TRBV6-3 and J is TRBJ2-1; D tentatively fits TRBD1 or TRBD2 (5 bases each). This clonotype was sampled from an adult woman who had mild COVID-19 (a few samples of this study predate the infection). Cell type and time point are not known. The CDR3 DNA is TGTGCCAGCACCATGTGGGGGAAGGATAAGAATGAGCAGTTCTTC. Translation gives CASTMWGKDKNEQFF.